This T cell receptor (beta chain) was identified during a study of shared clonotypes between healthy human individuals. Sequencing used immunoSEQ multiplex PCR; TCRdb keeps in-frame clones, though not all of them. This sample yields about 2.4 million clones, of which approximately 90% are seen a single time; 0.13% to 0.15% belongs to the top ten. The CDR3 consists of 21 residues. The V and J ends lost 0 bases and 0 bases, in that order; junction bases with no gene match: 10. Per germline, CDR1 SGHRS and CDR2 YFSETQ. V and J are TRBV5-1 and TRBJ2-1; TRBD2 matches 15 bases. Sequenced: naive CD4+ T cells sorted from blood. Regarding subset: CD45RA+ positively selected. The clonotype comes from a man aged 18 to 30 in good health. The CDR3 reads CASSLGTSGRAVVSSYNEQFF. The CDR3 nucleotides read TGCGCCAGCAGCTTGGGGACTAGCGGGAGGGCCGTGGTGAGCTCCTACAATGAGCAGTTCTTC. Supplemented by reference TRBV5-1 and TRBJ2-1, the full variable domain reads KAGVTQTPRYLIKTRGQQVTLSCSPISGHRSVSWYQQTPGQGLQFLFEYFSETQRNKGNFPGRFSGRQFSNSRSEMNVSTLELGDSALYLCASSLGTSGRAVVSSYNEQFFGPGTRLTVL.